This T cell receptor (beta chain) is drawn from a study of blood T cells in healthy people across ages. Looked up from germline, CDR1 is LGHDT and CDR2 is YNNKEL (reference sequence). The V gene lost 3 bases and the J gene lost 14 bases, with 16 bases spanning the gap. CDR3 length equals 13 residues. Sample-barcoded 5' priming and a J-beta primer mix drove a second PCR of 7 to 11 cycles. The authors tagged each cDNA molecule using a template-switch adaptor with 12 random nucleotides. TCRdb reanalysed the 5' RACE reads using MiXCR and keeps one entry per CDR3 protein. The sample includes 750,000 to 950,000 distinct CDR3 sequences, under 35% of them seen just once. Another study also made use of these data, one on T cells of mothers and their children. That work states: Each child gave a few million TCR beta CDR3 reads (each mother, over 9.5 million).

Material: blood. J is TRBJ1-4 and V is TRBV3-1; D possibly corresponds to TRBD1 (6 bases). This sequence originates from a woman aged 40 to 50 in good health. This chain's CDR3 is CASSQESRGRLFF. The CDR3 nucleotides are TGTGCCAGCAGCCAGGAATCGCGGGGGCGGCTGTTTTTT. Looking up the rest from reference TRBV3-1 and TRBJ1-4 gives the full variable domain: DTAVSQTPKYLVTQMGNDKSIKCEQNLGHDTMYWYKQDSKKFLKIMFSYNNKELIINETVPNRFSPKSPDKAHLNLHINSLELGDSAVYFCASSQESRGRLFFGSGTQLSVL.